This T cell receptor beta chain was recovered during a study of shared clonotypes between healthy human individuals. Overall study findings and caveats: Memory subsets generally showed smaller estimated richness than naive subsets did.

On this clone: The antigen is not known.

CDR1 is MDHEN, CDR2 SYDVKM, per germline. V was pared by 5 bases and J by 4 bases, with 15 bases between. The CDR3 extends over 16 amino acids. It was 200 to 250 ng DNA, about 30,000 T cell genomes, that sorted-subset replicate PCRs used. The table came from immunoSEQ multiplex PCR; TCRdb's copy has only in-frame clones and leaves some out. The sample holds roughly 2,300,000 clones; just under 95% are singletons and the top ten take 0.37%. Sequencing was performed on naive CD4+ T cells from PBMCs. Subset defined: CD45RA+ positively selected. The J gene is TRBJ2-6, the V gene TRBV28; D might be TRBD1 (5 bases). This receptor was identified in a man aged 18 to 29 in good health. Some clones in this sample may be carry-over from other donors' samples. CDR3 in amino acids: CASSHRGFPGANVLTF. CDR3 coding DNA: TGTGCCAGCAGTCATAGGGGATTCCCCGGGGCCAACGTCCTGACTTTC.